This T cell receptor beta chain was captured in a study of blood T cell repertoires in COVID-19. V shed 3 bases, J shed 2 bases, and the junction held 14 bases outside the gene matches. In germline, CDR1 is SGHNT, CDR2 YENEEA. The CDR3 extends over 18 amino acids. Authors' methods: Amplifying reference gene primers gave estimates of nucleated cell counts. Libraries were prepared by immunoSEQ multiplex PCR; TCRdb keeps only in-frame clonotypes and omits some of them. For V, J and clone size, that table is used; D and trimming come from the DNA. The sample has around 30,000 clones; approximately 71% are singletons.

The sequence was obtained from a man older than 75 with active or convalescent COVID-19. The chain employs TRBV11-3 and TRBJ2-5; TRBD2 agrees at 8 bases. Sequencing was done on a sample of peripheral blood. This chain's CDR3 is CASSFSGGHSGAQETQYF. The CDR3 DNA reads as TGTGCCAGCAGCTTCTCGGGGGGCCATAGCGGGGCACAAGAGACCCAGTACTTC.